This TCR beta chain was observed in a study of early T cells in non-severe SARS-CoV-2 infection. The overall study: Sequencing targeted bulk RNA from unsorted whole blood, leaving chains unpaired.

The CDR3 has 12 residues. The germline CDR1 and CDR2 sequences are SQVTM and ANQGSEA. Trimming left V 7 bases short and J 3 bases short, with 13 bases between. Each single cDNA molecule received a unique molecular identifier. TCRdb reprocessed the 5' RACE reads via MiXCR and lists one record per CDR3 protein. The sample comprises tens of thousands of distinct CDR3 sequences, approximately 4% of which are singletons, and less than 4% rests with the top ten. This clonotype was seen more than once but under ten times. Its target is unknown. Study-level findings and limits: There was a bias toward anti-spike CD8 responses in VDJdb matching, which missed private and CD4 specificities.

The sequenced material came from whole blood. This chain joins TRBV29-1 and TRBJ2-7; D is unclear. The clonotype originates from an adult who was a healthcare worker with PCR-confirmed SARS-CoV-2 infection or an uninfected control (not recorded which). In DNA form, the CDR3 reads TGCAGCGCCCTGGGCGGCCTCTACGAGCAGTACTTC. Translating gives CSALGGLYEQYF.